The clone carrying this TCR beta chain has a count of ten or more. The antigen is undetermined. This record comes from a study of T cells after yellow fever vaccination. Study results and caveats: Re-detected after boosting: most primary clones, more than 95% of CD4 and under 90% of CD8. Repertoires sorted by FACS could include abundant clonotypes that are contaminants from the bulk population.

TCRdb reanalysed the 5' RACE reads using MiXCR and keeps one entry per CDR3 protein. The profile covers approximately 330,000 distinct CDR3 sequences, with roughly an eighth appearing a single time and 3.2% taken by the ten largest. The sequence came from a man aged 18 to 29 who received the YFV17D yellow fever vaccine. Sequenced material: CD4+ T cells sorted from PBMCs, taken 15 days after the yellow fever booster vaccination.

CDR3 DNA sequence: TGTGCCAGCAGCCCGAAGCGGGGAGGCACAGATACGCAGTATTTT. Its translation is CASSPKRGGTDTQYF. The V gene is TRBV7-9, the J gene TRBJ2-3; 7 nucleotides align to TRBD2. This CDR3 comprises 15 residues. Per the germline V gene, CDR1 is SEHNR and CDR2 is FQNEAQ (reference sequence). The J segment lost 1 base and the V segment lost 5 bases, leaving 6 bases of the junction unmatched.